This T cell receptor beta chain was identified in a study of blood T cells in healthy people across ages. This clonotype was recorded many times. A sample-barcoded 5' primer and a J-beta primer mix were used in a second PCR of about 6 to 11 cycles. Each CDR3 protein is one row after TCRdb ran MiXCR on the 5' RACE reads. Here the sample spans roughly 1,300,000 distinct CDR3 sequences, 45% to 70% being singletons. Trimming took 0 bases from V and 4 from J; bases not matched to a gene: 8. Germline-derived CDR1 and CDR2 are DFQATT and SNEGSKA (reference sequence). The CDR3 extends over 16 amino acids. The clonotype originates from a man younger than 35 in good health. Sequencing used blood. The V call is TRBV20-1, the J call TRBJ2-3, with 9 positions matching TRBD1. The CDR3 spells CSAREGLRQGADTQYF. CDR3 DNA sequence: TGCAGTGCTAGAGAAGGACTGAGACAGGGGGCAGATACGCAGTATTTT.